These T cell receptor beta chains were read from a single sample in a study of lymphopenia after photon versus proton radiotherapy. Only in-frame clones appear in the TCRdb table, and some are missing; sequencing was by immunoSEQ multiplex PCR. The sample lists about 5,000 clones, 70% to 90% seen once, with about a sixth in the top ten. The material was peripheral blood, obtained from a patient treated with photon-based radiotherapy. The receptor set was obtained from a man aged 25-45 years with gastric cancer. The CDR3 runs from the conserved cysteine through the conserved F or W. D genes are given only for firm matches. Rows may omit the clone size; those that give it use once, few, many or a size class.

>TRBJ1-1|TRBV7-8|NA|NA
TGTGCCAGCAGCTTAGGTGGGCGGGTCCGAGGTACTGAAGCTTTCTTT
CASSLGGRVRGTEAFF
>TRBJ1-5|TRBV5-1|NA|TRBD1
TGCGCCAGCAGCGCTGGACAGGGAGGGAGCAATCAGCCCCAGCATTTT
CASSAGQGGSNQPQHF
>TRBJ2-2|TRBV5-4|NA|TRBD2
TGTGCCAGCAGGGGACTAGCGGGTGCCGGGGAGCTGTTTTTT
CASRGLAGAGELFF
>TRBJ2-2|TRBV9|NA|NA
TGTGCCAGCAGCGTAGCTCAAGGGACCGCCGTGGGCACCGGGGAGCTGTTTTTT
CASSVAQGTAVGTGELFF
>TRBJ2-2|TRBV11-3|NA|TRBD2
TGTGCCAGCAGTGTAGCGGGAGTAGGGGCCGGGGAGCTGTTTTTT
CASSVAGVGAGELFF
>TRBJ2-2|TRBV4-3|NA|NA
TGCGCCAGCAGCCAAGACACCCAGGGCTACACCGGGGAGCTGTTTTTT
CASSQDTQGYTGELFF
>TRBJ2-4|TRBV28|NA|NA
TGTGCCAGCATAAGCAGCGGAAACATTCAGTACTTC
CASISSGNIQYF
>TRBJ2-1|TRBV25-1|NA|TRBD1
TGTGCCAGCAGTGGCCGACAGGGCTATGAGCAGTTCTTC
CASSGRQGYEQFF
>TRBJ2-1|TRBV5-4|once|NA
TGTGCCAGCATAAATAAAAGCCGCAATGAGCAGTTCTTC
CASINKSRNEQFF
>TRBJ2-3|TRBV14|NA|NA
TGTGCCAGCAGCCAAAACAGGGTATCAGATACGCAGTATTTT
CASSQNRVSDTQYF
>TRBJ2-7|TRBV29-1|NA|NA
TGCAGCGTTGCTAGGGGGGCCGCCTACGAGCAGTACTTC
CSVARGAAYEQYF
>TRBJ1-4|TRBV5-1|NA|NA
TGCGCCAGCAGCGAACAAGGGGGTCAGAATGAAAAACTGTTTTTT
CASSEQGGQNEKLFF
>TRBJ2-3|TRBV28|NA|TRBD2
TGTGCCAGCAGTTCGCCGGGACTAGCGGGAATAGATACGCAGTATTTT
CASSSPGLAGIDTQYF
>TRBJ1-1|TRBV5-8|NA|NA
TGTGCCAGCAGCTCAGCTCTGAACACTGAAGCTTTCTTT
CASSSALNTEAFF
>TRBJ1-2|TRBV9|NA|TRBD1
TGTGCCAGCAGCTTGGGACAGGGGGCAAACTATGGCTACACCTTC
CASSLGQGANYGYTF
>TRBJ1-6|TRBV7-2|NA|NA
TGTGCCAGCAGCCCCGGACAAGAAAATTCACCCCTCCACTTT
CASSPGQENSPLHF
>TRBJ2-3|TRBV11-2|few|NA
TGTGCCAGCAGCTTAGATGCGAGGGCATTAGATACGCAGTATTTT
CASSLDARALDTQYF
>TRBJ1-1|TRBV19|NA|TRBD1
TGTGCCAGTAGTATTCGGGTAGGGACAGCGAACACTGAAGCTTTCTTT
CASSIRVGTANTEAFF
>TRBJ2-4|TRBV6-5|NA|NA
TGTGCCAGCAGCCAGGGAGGAGGCCCTGGAAACATTCAGTACTTC
CASSQGGGPGNIQYF
>TRBJ1-2|TRBV6-5|NA|NA
TGTGCCAGCAGCCCCGGGGGTGGGGGCTACACCTTC
CASSPGGGGYTF
>TRBJ1-1|TRBV14|NA|NA
TGTGCCAGCAGCCGGTCAGGACTGAACACTGAAGCTTTCTTT
CASSRSGLNTEAFF
>TRBJ1-5|TRBV15|NA|TRBD1
TGTGCCACCAGGGCCGGGACAGGGACCGATCAGCCCCAGCATTTT
CATRAGTGTDQPQHF
>TRBJ2-3|TRBV10-2|NA|NA
TGCGCCAGCGGGCCCACGGGGGGCGGTGATACGCAGTATTTT
CASGPTGGGDTQYF
>TRBJ2-3|TRBV2|NA|TRBD2
TGTGCCAGCAGCGCCGGGACTAGCTCCACAGATACGCAGTATTTT
CASSAGTSSTDTQYF
>TRBJ2-5|TRBV10-3|NA|TRBD2
TGTGCCATCAGTGGGGAGAGGCGGGGGGTTACTCAAGAGACCCAGTACTTC
CAISGERRGVTQETQYF
>TRBJ2-6|TRBV19|NA|NA
TGTGCCAGTAGGGGCTCTGGGGCCAACGTCCTGACTTTC
CASRGSGANVLTF
>TRBJ2-2|TRBV6-5|NA|NA
TGTGCCAGCATTGGCACCGGGGAGCTGTTTTTT
CASIGTGELFF
>TRBJ2-6|TRBV18|NA|TRBD1
TGTGCCAGCTCCCGGAATACAGGGGCTGGGGCCAACGTCCTGACTTTC
CASSRNTGAGANVLTF
>TRBJ2-2|TRBV29-1|NA|NA
TGCAGCGTTCAGGCTCAGGGACTCACCGGGGAGCTGTTTTTT
CSVQAQGLTGELFF
>TRBJ2-5|TRBV5-1|NA|TRBD2
TGCGCCAGCAGCTTAGGCGCGGGAGGACTCTTAACCCAAGAGACCCAGTACTTC
CASSLGAGGLLTQETQYF
>TRBJ2-7|TRBV7-8|NA|NA
TGTGCCAGCAGCTTAGCCCGGGAGCAGTACTTC
CASSLAREQYF
>TRBJ2-2|TRBV5-4|NA|NA
TGTGCCAGCAGCCCATGGGGGGGCCCAGGCACCGGGGAGCTGTTTTTT
CASSPWGGPGTGELFF
>TRBJ2-1|TRBV19|NA|NA
TGTGCCAGTAGTATAGCCCTAGCTAGCGATGAGCAGTTCTTC
CASSIALASDEQFF
>TRBJ2-7|TRBV28|once|TRBD2
TGTGCCAGCAGTCCGTTCTATGGAGGGAGGGCCTACGAGCAGTACTTC
CASSPFYGGRAYEQYF
>TRBJ2-7|TRBV6-5|NA|TRBD1
TGTGCCAGCAGTTACCATCCGTCACAGGGGTCCTACGAGCAGTACTTC
CASSYHPSQGSYEQYF
>TRBJ2-5|TRBV5-1|NA|TRBD2
TGCGCCAGCAGCATTGACGGGGGGAGGGAGACCCAGTACTTC
CASSIDGGRETQYF
>TRBJ2-5|TRBV2|NA|TRBD2
TGTGCCAGCAGTCAGCGGGAGAGGGAGACCCAGTACTTC
CASSQRERETQYF
>TRBJ2-7|TRBV21-1|NA|NA
TGTGCCAGCAGCAAATGGGGTCGCGCCTACGAGCAGTACTTC
CASSKWGRAYEQYF
>TRBJ2-7|TRBV6-4|NA|NA
TGTGCCAGCAGTGATCACCAGCGGGACACCTACGAGCAGTACTTC
CASSDHQRDTYEQYF
>TRBJ2-7|TRBV2|NA|NA
TGTGCCAGCAGGAGAAGGGACACAAGCTCCTACGAGCAGTACTTC
CASRRRDTSSYEQYF
>TRBJ1-6|TRBV11-3|NA|NA
TGTGCCAGCAGCTTACGCCAGGGAGGAAATTCACCCCTCCACTTT
CASSLRQGGNSPLHF
>TRBJ2-3|TRBV14|NA|NA
TGTGCCAGCAGCCAAGACCTCTCTCGGGATACGCAGTATTTT
CASSQDLSRDTQYF
>TRBJ2-1|TRBV28|NA|TRBD1
TGTGCCAGCAGTTTGGGACAGGGAGAGGTTTTGGGGGGGAATTTTTGGAATGAGCAGTTCTTC
CASSLGQGEVLGGNFWNEQFF
>TRBJ2-3|TRBV18|NA|NA
TGTGCCAGCTTAGATACAGATACGCAGTATTTT
CASLDTDTQYF
>TRBJ1-1|TRBV7-3|NA|NA
TGTGCCAGCAGCCCCAGCCTGATGAACACTGAAGCTTTCTTT
CASSPSLMNTEAFF
>TRBJ2-3|TRBV9|NA|TRBD2
TGTGCCAGCAGCCTGGGACTAGGAGAAGATACGCAGTATTTT
CASSLGLGEDTQYF
>TRBJ1-2|TRBV7-9|NA|NA
TGTGCCAGCAGCCTGGACAGCTTTGCTAACTATGGCTACACCTTC
CASSLDSFANYGYTF
>TRBJ2-4|TRBV2|NA|NA
TGTGCCAGCACCCCCGGGGGAGAGGGCATTCAGTACTTC
CASTPGGEGIQYF
>TRBJ2-2|TRBV11-2|NA|NA
TGTGCCAGCAGCTTCCGGACGGCCTTGAACACCGGGGAGCTGTTTTTT
CASSFRTALNTGELFF
>TRBJ2-7|TRBV6-5|large|NA
TGTGCCAGCAGTTACTATCCTCGCTCCTACGAGCAGTACTTC
CASSYYPRSYEQYF
>TRBJ2-7|TRBV11-2|NA|TRBD2
TGTGCCAGCAGCTCCGCGGGGGGGGGCCCCTCCTACGAGCAGTACTTC
CASSSAGGGPSYEQYF
>TRBJ2-7|TRBV5-1|NA|NA
TGCGCCAGCAGCCCCGGGCCTATGCGCAAGAACGAGCAGTACTTC
CASSPGPMRKNEQYF
>TRBJ2-3|TRBV6-5|NA|NA
TGTGCCGCAAGGGACGATGGCACAGATACGCAGTATTTT
CAARDDGTDTQYF
>TRBJ1-1|TRBV6-5|NA|NA
TGTGCCAGCAGTTACTCGACGAAGTGGGACACTGAAGCTTTCTTT
CASSYSTKWDTEAFF